Here is one T cell receptor (beta chain) with its context. This entry is derived from a study of blood T cell repertoires in COVID-19. Sequencing used immunoSEQ multiplex PCR; TCRdb keeps in-frame clones, though not all of them. The sample records roughly 70,000 clones, 65% to 85% being singletons. Per the germline V gene, CDR1 is LNHDA and CDR2 is SQIVND (reference sequence). CDR3 length equals 14 residues. The V segment lost 5 bases and the J segment 4 bases; nucleotides outside the gene matches: 5. This TCR was sampled from a woman over 75 with active or convalescent COVID-19. The gene calls are TRBV19 and TRBJ1-3; 7 bases fit TRBD1. Sequenced: peripheral blood. CDR3 amino acids: CASSPGTAGNTIYF. In DNA form, the CDR3 reads TGTGCCAGTAGTCCCGGGACAGCCGGAAACACCATATATTTT.